A selection of T cell receptor beta chains follows, all from one sample in a study of OX40 agonist ivuxolimab in advanced cancers. Sequencing was performed with immunoSEQ multiplex PCR; in TCRdb, only in-frame clones are kept and a portion is missing. The table shows fewer than 65,000 clones, with about nine tenths occurring only once. The sample in question was CD4+ or CD8+ T cells sorted from blood, obtained in a trial of the OX40 agonist ivuxolimab. The receptors originated from an adult with an advanced solid tumor such as melanoma, head and neck, liver or kidney cancer. The CDR3 runs from the conserved cysteine through the conserved F or W. The D gene is left open where the match is weak. Clone size appears in some rows only: once, few, many, or a class for an expanded clone.

. TRBJ2-1 TRBV5-5 . TGTGCCAGCAGCTTGGGAGGGTTCGCCTACAATGAGCAGTTCTTC CASSLGGFAYNEQFF
. TRBJ2-2 TRBV19 . TGTGCCAGTAGTTGGGGGGCCGGGGAGCTGTTTTTT CASSWGAGELFF
. TRBJ1-1 TRBV10-2 few TGCGCCAGCAGTTGGTTTGGGGGGGACACTGAAGCTTTCTTT CASSWFGGDTEAFF
TRBD2 TRBJ2-2 TRBV5-1 . TGCGCCAGCAGCCTCGGACTAGCGGACACCGGGGAGCTGTTTTTT CASSLGLADTGELFF
. TRBJ1-5 TRBV9 . TGTGCCAGCAGCGTATCCGGGGGGCCGCAGCCCCAGCATTTT CASSVSGGPQPQHF
TRBD2 TRBJ2-3 TRBV4-1 . TGCGCCAGCAGCAGGGGAGCGGGGGGCACAGATACGCAGTATTTT CASSRGAGGTDTQYF
TRBD1 TRBJ2-7 TRBV27 . TGTGCCAGCAGTGGACAGGGCGCAGGGTTCTACGAGCAGTACTTC CASSGQGAGFYEQYF
. TRBJ2-3 TRBV7-8 . TGTGCCAGCAGCTTAGCGCTCATCGGGCAGGGGGATACGCAGTATTTT CASSLALIGQGDTQYF
. TRBJ2-2 TRBV29-1 . TGCAGCGCGAGCGGTGGTATAGGAAGGGAGCTGTTTTTT CSASGGIGRELFF
TRBD2 TRBJ2-5 TRBV11-1 . TGTGCCAGCAGCTCTAGCGGGAAAGAGACCCAGTACTTC CASSSSGKETQYF
. TRBJ1-5 TRBV5-8 . TGTGCCAGCAGCTCCGGGGCAGGACAGCCCCAGCATTTT CASSSGAGQPQHF
. TRBJ2-3 TRBV28 . TGTGCCAGTTTAGGGCACAACTTGGCATATACGCAGTATTTT CASLGHNLAYTQYF
. TRBJ1-2 TRBV2 . TGTGCCAGCACCAAAAGCGTGCCTTACAACTATGGCTACACCTTC CASTKSVPYNYGYTF
TRBD2 TRBJ2-3 TRBV5-1 . TGCGCCAGCAGCTTAGTTCCTAGCGGGGTCCCTTACCTTAACCCTGCCCAGTATTTT CASSLVPSGVPYLNPAQYF
. TRBJ2-5 TRBV12-2 . TGTGCAAGTCGCTTACGGGGGGCAGAGACCCAGTACTTC CASRLRGAETQYF
. TRBJ1-3 TRBV2 . TGTGCCAGCAGTGATTGGGGACAAACCTCTGGAAACACCATATATTTT CASSDWGQTSGNTIYF
TRBD2 TRBJ2-1 TRBV4-1 . TGCGCCAGCAGCCAAGATAGTTCGCTAGCGGTTTACAATGAGCAGTTCTTC CASSQDSSLAVYNEQFF
. TRBJ2-2 TRBV7-6 . TGTGCCAGCAGCATCGTAAAGAACACCGGGGAGCTGTTTTTT CASSIVKNTGELFF
. TRBJ1-1 TRBV10-3 . TGTGCCATCAGTGACCACACCGGGACGGCTGAAGCTTTCTTT CAISDHTGTAEAFF
. TRBJ1-1 TRBV5-6 . TGTGCCAGCAGCTTGGTTGCAGTAGGGACTGAAGCTTTCTTT CASSLVAVGTEAFF
. TRBJ2-7 TRBV7-7 . TGTGCTAGCAGCTCGGACGCGCTGGGCGAGCAGTACTTC CASSSDALGEQYF
TRBD1 TRBJ1-2 TRBV6-5 . TGTGCCAGCAGCGACAGGGCTGGCTACACCTTC CASSDRAGYTF
TRBD2 TRBJ2-3 TRBV11-3 . TGTGCCAGCAGCTTAGATCTGGGACTAGCGGGAACCACAGATACGCAGTATTTT CASSLDLGLAGTTDTQYF
. TRBJ1-6 TRBV30 . TGTGCCTGGAGTGTGGGGCCCAATTCACCCCTCCACTTT CAWSVGPNSPLHF
. TRBJ1-5 TRBV7-8 . TGTGCCAGCAGTCACTCACGAGGCAATCAGCCCCAGCATTTT CASSHSRGNQPQHF
. TRBJ1-4 TRBV19 . TGTGCCAGTAGTATTTCGCGCACAGGAGAAAAACTGTTTTTT CASSISRTGEKLFF
. TRBJ2-7 TRBV5-1 . TGCGCCAGCAGCTTGGCCACAGGATACTACGAGCAGTACTTC CASSLATGYYEQYF
. TRBJ2-5 TRBV5-4 . TGTGCCAGCAGCACGGGGGGCCGGGAGACCCAGTACTTC CASSTGGRETQYF
. TRBJ2-2 TRBV7-2 once TGTGCCAGCAGCTTAGGAGCGGTCCTTGGGGAGCTGTTTTTT CASSLGAVLGELFF
. TRBJ1-2 TRBV4-2 medium-sized TGTGCCAGCAGCCAAGATGCGGAGGGGGTATATGGCTACACCTTC CASSQDAEGVYGYTF
. TRBJ1-1 TRBV18 . TGTGCCAGCTCACCAACGATGGATTTGAACACTGAAGCTTTCTTT CASSPTMDLNTEAFF
TRBD1 TRBJ2-3 TRBV5-1 . TGCGCCAGCAGCTTGGCGGACAGGGAAACAGATACGCAGTATTTT CASSLADRETDTQYF
. TRBJ1-4 TRBV30 . TGTGCCTGGAGGTTCGGCAGGAATAATGAAAAACTGTTTTTT CAWRFGRNNEKLFF
. TRBJ1-5 TRBV4-1 . TGCGCCAGCAGCCAAGAGGTAACGGCCGGCAATCAGCCCCAGCATTTT CASSQEVTAGNQPQHF
TRBD1 TRBJ2-2 TRBV27 once TGTGCCAGCAAGTACAGGGGGTGGACCGGGGAGCTGTTTTTT CASKYRGWTGELFF
TRBD1 TRBJ2-2 TRBV5-1 once TGCGCCAGCCGAACAGGGGAGACCGGGGAGCTGTTTTTT CASRTGETGELFF
. TRBJ1-3 TRBV7-2 once TGTGCCAGCAGCTCTTGGGACTCTGGAAACACCATATATTTT CASSSWDSGNTIYF
. TRBJ2-7 TRBV11-2 . TGTGCCAGCAGCTTGGGCTGGGACTCCTACGAGCAGTACTTC CASSLGWDSYEQYF
. TRBJ2-7 TRBV7-9 . TGTGCCAGCAGTCAAGATGTCGTCAAGGGGATCTCTATCTTC CASSQDVVKGISIF
. TRBJ2-6 TRBV6-1 . TGTGCCAGCAGTGAAGCAAGTTCGGGGGCCAACGTCCTGACTTTC CASSEASSGANVLTF
TRBD1 TRBJ2-1 TRBV28 . TGTGCCAGCAGTTTCGGCGGGACAGGGCCCTTAGCCGGCTACAATGAGCAGTTCTTC CASSFGGTGPLAGYNEQFF
TRBD1 TRBJ1-1 TRBV2 . TGTGCCAGCAGAGAGGACAGGGACACTGAAGCTTTCTTT CASREDRDTEAFF
. TRBJ1-1 TRBV10-3 . TGTGCCATCAGTGTGCAAAGCGGACGGAGCCTGAACACTGAAGCTTTCTTT CAISVQSGRSLNTEAFF
. TRBJ2-1 TRBV7-8 . TGTGCCAGCAGCCGCACATTCCGGGACCACAATGAGCAGTTCTTC CASSRTFRDHNEQFF
TRBD1 TRBJ2-5 TRBV10-2 . TGCGCCAGCACCCAAGGACAGGGTAGGGAGACCCAGTACTTC CASTQGQGRETQYF
TRBD1 TRBJ2-1 TRBV19 . TGTGCCAGTAGTATGGTGGGAGCAGGGGGACAGCAGTTCTTC CASSMVGAGGQQFF
. TRBJ1-2 TRBV9 . TGTGCCAGCAGCGCCCGGACAGTCTCTTCTTATGGCTACACCTTC CASSARTVSSYGYTF
. TRBJ2-1 TRBV14 . TGTGCCAGCAGCCCAGGGTTGCGGGGATCCTACAATGAGCAGTTCTTC CASSPGLRGSYNEQFF
. TRBJ2-3 TRBV7-8 once TGTGCCAGCAGCTTAGGGACAGCTACAGATACGCAGTATTTT CASSLGTATDTQYF